This T cell receptor beta chain came from a study of T cells in Graves' hyperthyroidism and ophthalmopathy. The TCR beta CDR3 regions underwent amplification using RNA transcripts as the source. First-round RT-PCR of the TCR CDR3 relied on the HTBI primer set. TCRdb ran MiXCR on the multiplex PCR reads and lists one entry per CDR3 protein. The sample yields under 450,000 distinct CDR3 sequences, less than 20% seen once. Germline CDR1 is SGHRS and CDR2 is YFSETQ. V was clipped by 4 bases and J by 4 bases, with 11 bases between them. There are 14 residues in the CDR3. This chain links TRBV5-1 with TRBJ1-4, with a tentative D call TRBD1 (5 bases). Sequencing was carried out using blood. This TCR was recovered from a young woman with Graves' hyperthyroidism. The CDR3, as DNA: TGCGCCAGCAGCCTCGACAGTCTTAATGAAAAACTGTTTTTT. Amino acid sequence: CASSLDSLNEKLFF.